This TCR beta chain was observed in a study of blood T cell repertoires in COVID-19. Assay: immunoSEQ multiplex PCR; the TCRdb copy retains only in-frame clones and omits some. The sample contains around 160,000 clones, around 83% of which appear only once. V dropped 5 bases and J dropped 2 bases, with 13 bases sitting between them. CDR1 is SEHNR, CDR2 FQNEAQ, per germline (reference sequence). The CDR3 runs to 16 residues. The cohort comprised adults aged 18 to 89 years residing in 20 to 30 US areas. The rearrangement joins TRBV7-9 to TRBJ1-6; a weak D match, TRBD1 (5 bases). The TCR was taken from a woman aged 45-65 years who had been exposed to COVID-19. The sequencing input was PBMCs or T cells enriched from blood (not recorded which). DNA for the CDR3: TGTGCCAGCAGCGCGCAGGGTGGGACCTATAATTCACCCCTCCACTTT. It translates to CASSAQGGTYNSPLHF.